The next 14 T cell receptor beta chains were all read from a single sample in a study of blood T cell repertoires in COVID-19. Assay used: immunoSEQ multiplex PCR; TCRdb lists only in-frame clones, some missing. The sample yields about 170,000 clones, 83% seen once. The sequencing input was peripheral blood. The receptor set was obtained from a woman older than 75 with acute or convalescent COVID-19.

The chain combines TRBV30 with TRBJ2-2; a possible D gene is TRBD2 (7 bases). The V end lost 1 base, the J end lost 4 bases, and 13 bases lay between the germline ends. This CDR3 region has 15 residues. Germline V gene data show CDR1 as GTSNPN and CDR2 as SVGIG (reference sequence). CDR3 in amino acids: CAWSAGGAGTGELFF. CDR3 in DNA: TGTGCCTGGAGTGCTGGGGGGGCCGGCACCGGGGAGCTGTTTTTT. Complete variable domain (other parts from reference TRBV30 and TRBJ2-2): SQTIHQWPATLVQPVGSPLSLECTVEGTSNPNLYWYRQAAGRGLQLLFYSVGIGQISSEVPQNLSASRPQDRQFILSSKKLLLSDSGFYLCAWSAGGAGTGELFFGEGSRLTVL.

The chain is built from TRBV7-2 and TRBJ2-1, with 10 bases aligning to TRBD2. Germline-derived CDR1 and CDR2 are SGHTA and FQGNSA. After removal of 0 bases from V and 0 bases from J, the junction contained 14 bases not matched to a gene. This CDR3 is 21 amino acids long. This chain's CDR3 is CASSLARVAGGLSSSYNEQFF. The CDR3 coding sequence is TGTGCCAGCAGCTTAGCGAGGGTAGCGGGAGGCCTCTCCAGCTCCTACAATGAGCAGTTCTTC.

This chain links TRBV24-1 with TRBJ2-5; D is possibly TRBD1 (5 bases). The germline gives CDR1 KGHDR, CDR2 SFDVKD. The ends were cut back, 5 bases at V and 5 bases at J, with 11 bases in the middle. The CDR3 is 13 residues long. CDR3 sequence reads: CATSGQTLETQYF. For the CDR3, the DNA is TGTGCCACCAGTGGACAGACCCTTGAGACCCAGTACTTC.

This sequence joins TRBV7-9 and TRBJ2-3; TRBD1 is a possible D gene (5 bases). Between the trimmed V and J ends, which lost 3 bases and 5 bases, there was a span of 9 bases. The CDR3 sequence is 13 residues long. Germline V CDR1 and CDR2: SEHNR, FQNEAQ (reference sequence). CDR3 residues: CASSFGAGDTQYF. The CDR3, as DNA: TGTGCCAGCAGCTTTGGGGCAGGAGATACGCAGTATTTT.

CDR3 amino acids: CASSDRRNQPQHF. The CDR3 region has the DNA TGTGCCAGCAGCGACAGACGAAATCAGCCCCAGCATTTT. The chain carries TRBV27 and TRBJ1-5; perhaps TRBD1 as D (5 bases). Germline V CDR1 and CDR2: MNHEY, SMNVEV (reference sequence). The CDR3 loop spans 13 amino acids. Trimming stripped 6 bases from V and 4 bases from J, with 10 bases between.

The chain is built from TRBV4-3 and TRBJ2-2; tentatively, D is TRBD2 (5 bases). Germline CDR1 and CDR2: LGHNA and YSLEER. The V and J ends lost 6 bases and 2 bases respectively, with 13 bases between them. The CDR3 contains 15 residues. The CDR3 DNA follows: TGCGCCAGCAGTTTTCTGGGAGCTAACACCGGGGAGCTGTTTTTT. It encodes CASSFLGANTGELFF.

V usage is TRBV6-5 and J usage is TRBJ1-2; unclear D gene. V lost 6 bases and J 5 bases, leaving 16 bases between the germline ends. The CDR3 is 14 amino acids. CDR1 and CDR2 from the germline V gene are MNHEY and SVGAGI. The DNA of the CDR3 is TGTGCCAGCAGCGCCAGCGGGCAGAGGTATGGCTACACCTTC. It encodes CASSASGQRYGYTF.

The chain employs TRBV30 and TRBJ1-5; 9 bases agree with TRBD1. The germline gives CDR1 GTSNPN, CDR2 SVGIG (reference sequence). This CDR3 is built from 14 residues. J lost 2 bases, V lost 1 base, and 0 bases had no gene match. Written as DNA, the CDR3 is TGTGCCTGGAGTGGGACAGGGGGCAATCAGCCCCAGCATTTT. Its protein product is CAWSGTGGNQPQHF. Looking up the rest from reference TRBV30 and TRBJ1-5 gives the full variable domain: SQTIHQWPATLVQPVGSPLSLECTVEGTSNPNLYWYRQAAGRGLQLLFYSVGIGQISSEVPQNLSASRPQDRQFILSSKKLLLSDSGFYLCAWSGTGGNQPQHFGDGTRLSIL.

This clone was seen more than once but under ten times. The chain carries TRBV4-1 and TRBJ1-3, with TRBD1 as a possible D gene (6 bases). The CDR3 sequence is 17 residues long. Deletions cut 4 bases from V and 0 bases from J, with 16 bases between. Germline V gene lookup returns CDR1 MGHRA and CDR2 YSYEKL. CDR3 residues: CASSLGIQGISGNTIYF. In nucleotides, the CDR3 is TGCGCCAGCAGCCTAGGGATACAGGGTATCTCTGGAAACACCATATATTTT.

The V and J genes are TRBV10-2 and TRBJ2-7; 11 bases match TRBD2. With 6 bases clipped from V and 3 bases from J, the junction kept 4 bases outside the gene matches. CDR1 and CDR2 from the germline V gene are WSHSY and SAAADI. The CDR3 has 14 residues. The CDR3 sequence: CASRGTSGSYEQYF. The CDR3, as DNA: TGCGCCAGCAGGGGGACTAGCGGAAGCTACGAGCAGTACTTC.

The chain couples TRBV5-4 to TRBJ1-4, with D uncertain. There are 13 residues in the CDR3. Looked up from germline, CDR1 is SGHNT and CDR2 is YYREEE (reference sequence). Trimming removed 5 bases at V and 4 bases at J, with 9 bases between. This CDR3 is CASRNRDNEKLFF. The DNA of the CDR3 is TGTGCCAGCAGAAACAGAGATAATGAAAAACTGTTTTTT.

The chain combines TRBV30 with TRBJ2-5; the D is unclear. This CDR3 has 13 residues. Germline assignment: CDR1 GTSNPN and CDR2 SVGIG (reference sequence). V was cut by 1 base and J by 3 bases, with 9 bases left in between. The CDR3 DNA follows: TGTGCCTGGAGTGGAGGCCTTAAAGAGACCCAGTACTTC. It translates to CAWSGGLKETQYF.

This clone has just one count. This CDR3 is CASSIGRDRIETQYF. The CDR3, as DNA: TGTGCCAGTAGTATTGGAAGGGACAGGATAGAGACCCAGTACTTC. This chain joins TRBV19 and TRBJ2-5, with 8 bases that match TRBD1. Germline trimming cut 3 bases from V and 4 bases from J; bases unmatched to any gene: 7. There are 15 residues in the CDR3. Germline lookup yields CDR1 LNHDA and CDR2 SQIVND (reference sequence).

This clone was recorded only once. The chain couples TRBV18 to TRBJ2-7, with D possibly being TRBD2 (5 bases). The ends were cut back, 0 bases at V and 9 bases at J, with 15 bases in the middle. CDR1 KGHSH and CDR2 LQKENI come from the germline V gene. This CDR3 spans 14 amino acids. CDR3 sequence: CASSPPGTGKGQYF. The CDR3 coding sequence is TGTGCCAGCTCACCACCGGGTACCGGGAAAGGGCAGTACTTC.